The 21 T cell receptor beta chains presented below share a single source sample, sequenced in a study of shared clonotypes between healthy human individuals. TCRdb's table, derived via immunoSEQ multiplex PCR, lists solely in-frame clones and lacks some. Altogether around 1.9 million clones are present, about 93% being singletons, with the ten largest covering 1.5% to 2%. In the naive CD8 group, cells lacked CD45RO and were positively selected for CCR7, so terminally differentiated effector memory CD45RA+ cells were left out. What was sequenced was naive CD8+ T cells from PBMCs. Receptors originate from a young man in good health. Some clones in this sample may be carry-over from other donors' samples.

The chain is built from TRBV2 and TRBJ1-1; 7 bases align to TRBD1. The CDR3 spans 14 residues. The junction had 3 bases not matched to a gene; V was cut back by 3 bases and J by 2 bases. Per the germline V gene, CDR1 is SNHLY and CDR2 is FYNNEI. CDR3 protein: CASSEGQINTEAFF. Written as DNA, the CDR3 is TGTGCCAGCAGTGAGGGACAGATCAACACTGAAGCTTTCTTT.

The chain is built from TRBV27 and TRBJ2-1, with a tentative D call TRBD2 (5 bases). V lost 0 bases and J lost 10, with 10 bases in between. The CDR3 runs to 13 residues. Germline assignment: CDR1 MNHEY and CDR2 SMNVEV (reference sequence). The CDR3: CASSLSRASEQFF. The CDR3 DNA reads as TGTGCCAGCAGTTTATCGAGGGCATCCGAGCAGTTCTTC.

On this clone itself: Other nucleotide sequences from this sample produce the same CDR3. The chain couples TRBV13 to TRBJ2-2; D gene ambiguous. Germline CDR1 is PRHDT and CDR2 is FYEKMQ (reference sequence). The CDR3 spans 14 residues. Trimming took 1 base from V and 3 from J, leaving 6 bases between them. In nucleotides, the CDR3 is TGTGCCAGCAGCTTAGACCGGGACACCGGGGAGCTGTTTTTT. It is translated as CASSLDRDTGELFF.

In DNA, the CDR3 is TGTGCCAGTAGTATAGACAGTACCTACGAGCAGTACTTC. Its translation: CASSIDSTYEQYF. This rearrangement joins TRBV19 to TRBJ2-7; D call uncertain. The V end was cut by 0 bases, the J end by 2 bases, with 5 bases between. Germline assignment: CDR1 LNHDA and CDR2 SQIVND (reference sequence). This CDR3 has 13 amino acids.

Written as DNA, the CDR3 is TGTGCCAGTTCTATATACAGTTCTGAAGCTTTCTTT. Translated, it gives CASSIYSSEAFF. The genes are TRBV19 and TRBJ1-1; D not resolved. Germline assignment: CDR1 LNHDA and CDR2 SQIVND (reference sequence). CDR3 length equals 12 residues. The V end was cut by 8 bases, the J end by 6 bases, with 13 bases between.

The chain carries TRBV27 and TRBJ1-2; tentatively, D is TRBD1 (6 bases). V was clipped by 3 bases and J by 3 bases, with 14 bases between them. The CDR3 is made up of 15 amino acids. The germline CDR1 and CDR2 sequences are MNHEY and SMNVEV (reference sequence). As DNA, the CDR3 is TGTGCCAGCAGTTTGTCAGGGGCGCTCTACTATGGCTACACCTTC. Protein: CASSLSGALYYGYTF.

The chain employs TRBV5-1 and TRBJ2-7; TRBD1 agrees at 10 bases. CDR1 is SGHRS, CDR2 YFSETQ, per germline. The junction had 10 bases not matched to a gene; V was cut back by 3 bases and J by 7 bases. This CDR3 is built from 15 residues. The CDR3: CASSWTTGTGEEQYF. CDR3 DNA sequence: TGCGCCAGCAGCTGGACAACCGGGACAGGGGAAGAGCAGTACTTC.

This chain joins TRBV19 and TRBJ2-7, with 9 positions matching TRBD1. J gave up 5 bases and V 4 bases, and 6 bases lay outside the gene matches. Germline CDR1 reads LNHDA; CDR2 reads SQIVND (reference sequence). The length of the CDR3 is 14 residues. CDR3 nucleotide sequence: TGTGCCAGTAGTACGAAACAGGGGGCTCACGAGCAGTACTTC. Residues: CASSTKQGAHEQYF. Complete variable domain (other parts from reference TRBV19 and TRBJ2-7): DGGITQSPKYLFRKEGQNVTLSCEQNLNHDAMYWYRQDPGQGLRLIYYSQIVNDFQKGDIAEGYSVSREKKESFPLTVTSAQKNPTAFYLCASSTKQGAHEQYFGPGTRLTVT.

This rearrangement joins TRBV6-6 to TRBJ2-2; 8 nucleotides match TRBD2. The CDR3 totals 16 residues. V lost 1 base, J lost 6 bases, and 7 bases stayed unmatched. The V gene's germline CDR1 is MNHNY and CDR2 SVGAGI (reference sequence). This CDR3 is CASSYLPGGEAGELFF. CDR3 DNA sequence: TGTGCCAGCAGTTACTTGCCCGGGGGGGAAGCCGGGGAGCTGTTTTTT.

This chain uses TRBV27 with TRBJ2-6; D is possibly TRBD2 (6 bases). Germline values: CDR1 MNHEY, CDR2 SMNVEV (reference sequence). The germline V and J ends were trimmed by 6 bases and 0 bases, with 9 bases remaining between them. The CDR3 runs to 15 residues. The DNA for the CDR3 is TGTGCCAGCAGCGCGGGGACCTCTGGGGCCAACGTCCTGACTTTC. Translated, it gives CASSAGTSGANVLTF.

The rearrangement links TRBV7-9 to TRBJ2-7, with D perhaps matching TRBD1 (7 bases). From germline, CDR1 is SEHNR and CDR2 FQNEAQ (reference sequence). The CDR3 has 16 residues. V was cut by 5 bases and J by 5 bases, with 22 bases left in between. The CDR3 DNA reads as TGTGCCAGCAGCCAAGGATGGAGGGGGCGAGTGGACGAGCAGTACTTC. Amino acids: CASSQGWRGRVDEQYF.

This chain connects TRBV2 to TRBJ2-5; D may be TRBD2 (7 bases). V gave up 8 bases and J gave up 3 bases, with 10 bases separating them. Germline V lookup: CDR1 SNHLY, CDR2 FYNNEI. This CDR3 is 12 amino acids long. For the CDR3, the DNA is TGTGCCAGCGAGGGGGGGGAAGAGACCCAGTACTTC. It encodes CASEGGEETQYF.

The rearrangement uses TRBV6-1 and TRBJ2-7, with D possibly TRBD2 on 5 matching bases. Trimming pared 4 bases from V and 0 bases from J, leaving 13 bases between. From germline, CDR1 is MNHNS and CDR2 SASEGT. CDR3 size: 15 residues. The DNA of the CDR3 is TGTGCCAGCAGTGTGGAGGACTCCATCTCCTACGAGCAGTACTTC. Translation: CASSVEDSISYEQYF.

The chain recombines TRBV6-6 with TRBJ2-1; perhaps TRBD2 as D (6 bases). CDR3 size: 16 residues. V was clipped by 4 bases and J by 0 bases, with 13 bases between them. Germline loops: CDR1 MNHNY, CDR2 SVGAGI (reference sequence). CDR3 in amino acids: CASSSSWGGSYNEQFF. The CDR3 nucleotides read TGTGCCAGCAGTTCCAGCTGGGGAGGCTCCTACAATGAGCAGTTCTTC.

This clone is a singleton in its sample. The rearrangement joins TRBV19 to TRBJ1-1; D not certain. Germline CDR1 LNHDA, CDR2 SQIVND (reference sequence). CDR3 length: 12 residues. The V end was cut by 5 bases, the J end by 3 bases, with 7 bases between. In DNA form, the CDR3 reads TGTGCCAGTAGTTCGAAGGACACTGAAGCTTTCTTT. Residues: CASSSKDTEAFF. The whole variable domain, remainder taken from reference TRBV19 and TRBJ1-1, is DGGITQSPKYLFRKEGQNVTLSCEQNLNHDAMYWYRQDPGQGLRLIYYSQIVNDFQKGDIAEGYSVSREKKESFPLTVTSAQKNPTAFYLCASSSKDTEAFFGQGTRLTVV.

The V gene is TRBV27, the J gene TRBJ2-5; D perhaps matches TRBD1 (10 bases). This CDR3 comprises 21 residues. Looked up from germline, CDR1 is MNHEY and CDR2 is SMNVEV (reference sequence). Trimming shortened V by 4 bases and J by 2 bases, and 32 bases separated the two germline ends. CDR3 bases: TGTGCCAGCAGTTCCGGGACAGGGGCGGACACTGGTACTAGCGGGCAAGAGACCCAGTACTTC. Protein sequence: CASSSGTGADTGTSGQETQYF.

The chain combines TRBV28 with TRBJ1-5, with D hard to call. This CDR3 spans 14 amino acids. V was cut by 7 bases and J by 4 bases, with 14 bases left in between. Per the germline V gene, CDR1 is MDHEN and CDR2 is SYDVKM. In DNA form, the CDR3 reads TGTGCCAGCACCCCCTTCTCTGGGAATCAGCCCCAGCATTTT. Its protein product is CASTPFSGNQPQHF.

J is TRBJ2-7 and V is TRBV7-9; D is uncertain. Germline V gene lookup returns CDR1 SEHNR and CDR2 FQNEAQ (reference sequence). The CDR3 is 15 residues long. Trimming took 1 base from V and 2 from J, leaving 12 bases between them. As DNA, the CDR3 is TGTGCCAGCAGCTTAGATGCACGTCCGGCCTACGAGCAGTACTTC. Translation: CASSLDARPAYEQYF.

About this clone: This CDR3 is also generated by other DNA sequences in the sample. The chain combines TRBV27 with TRBJ2-2; 9 bases are shared with TRBD1. Germline lookup yields CDR1 MNHEY and CDR2 SMNVEV (reference sequence). The CDR3 loop spans 15 amino acids. Trimming removed 6 bases from V and 3 bases from J; junction bases left unmatched: 5. The CDR3 region is CASSPRDRDTGELFF. In DNA, the CDR3 is TGTGCCAGCAGCCCACGGGACAGGGACACCGGGGAGCTGTTTTTT.

CDR3 in amino acids: CASIPGGMGNQPQHF. CDR3 nucleotide sequence: TGTGCCAGCATCCCCGGGGGGATGGGCAATCAGCCCCAGCATTTT. The chain is built from TRBV5-8 and TRBJ1-5, with D tentatively TRBD1 (5 bases). Germline CDR1 reads SGHTS; CDR2 reads YDEGEE. CDR3 length: 15 amino acids. V gave up 6 bases and J gave up 2 bases, with 15 bases separating them.

V is TRBV7-7 and J is TRBJ2-1; D might be TRBD2 (6 bases). This CDR3 spans 15 amino acids. Trimming left V 5 bases short and J 3 bases short, with 14 bases between. The germline gives CDR1 SSHAT, CDR2 FNYEAQ (reference sequence). CDR3 nucleotide sequence: TGTGCCAGCAGCCAATGGAGGGATATCTACAATGAGCAGTTCTTC. Encoded protein: CASSQWRDIYNEQFF.